This TCR beta chain was captured in a study of T cell clones after liver transplantation. Germline CDR1 reads MDHEN; CDR2 reads SYDVKM. V gave up 6 bases and J gave up 5 bases; unmatched junction bases: 14. The CDR3 length is 17 residues. Clones were sequenced by immunoSEQ multiplex PCR, and TCRdb holds only the in-frame ones, with some missing. The sample includes some 110,000 clones, around nine tenths seen only once; the top ten take about 0.8%. V usage is TRBV28 and J usage is TRBJ2-1; TRBD2 aligns across 9 bases. The clonotype comes from a human patient who received a liver transplant. Some T cells may trace back to the graft donor. Sequencing used CD4+ T cells from blood, obtained 12 months after liver transplant. The CDR3 is CASRIRPGTSNNNEQFF. CDR3 coding DNA: TGTGCCAGCAGAATAAGGCCGGGGACTAGCAACAACAATGAGCAGTTCTTC.